This T cell receptor beta chain is drawn from a study of Ad26.COV2.S vaccination and SARS-CoV-2 variants. Study overall: The Ad26.COV2.S arm of the COV1001 trial was where the donor was placed. Once or twice, 56 days apart, Ad26.COV2.S was delivered intramuscularly.

The sample's treatment: some 19 received Ad26.COV2.S at low or high dose, single or two shots; 5 received placebo; per-sample allocation not given. On day 63 after the first injection, vaccine and placebo recipients gave samples. Assay used: immunoSEQ multiplex PCR; TCRdb lists only in-frame clones, some missing. In the table there are 400,000 to 500,000 clones, 89% of which are singletons. The sequence came from a person aged 18 to 65 who received the Ad26.COV2.S COVID-19 vaccine or a placebo. Sequences were derived from peripheral blood, sampled in a trial of Ad26.COV2.S vaccine versus placebo.

The CDR3 nucleotides read TGTGCCTGGAGTGATACATATGGCTACACCTTC. It translates to CAWSDTYGYTF. The chain has TRBV30 and TRBJ1-2; no firm D call. V was shortened by 1 base and J by 5 bases, with 5 bases between the two germline ends. The CDR3 is made up of 11 amino acids. Per the germline V gene, CDR1 is GTSNPN and CDR2 is SVGIG (reference sequence).